This T cell receptor (beta chain) was observed in a study of PD-1 blockade in classical Hodgkin lymphoma. Study observations and caveats: For complete responders, baseline diversity was comparable to that of newly diagnosed patients. Relative to healthy donors, newly diagnosed patients reportedly had lower baseline TCR diversity, which was reported as lower still in relapsed/refractory patients. With CD4+ cells, TCR diversity rose significantly by C4D1, but not with CD8+ cells.

V lost 10 bases and J lost 2, with 11 bases in between. The CDR3 extends over 12 amino acids. Looked up from germline, CDR1 is MNHNS and CDR2 is SASEGT. Time point defined: cycle 4 day 1 (C4D1), after 5 to 7 weeks of nivolumab. Relapse after autologous stem cell transplantation occurred in every patient, and brentuximab vedotin exposure varied. Best outcomes ranged across complete response, partial response and progressive disease. This table comes from immunoSEQ multiplex PCR, and its TCRdb copy is limited to in-frame clones, with some not included. This repertoire shows roughly 49,000 clones, nearly 90% found once; its top ten account for roughly 13%. To note about this clone: The antigen is undetermined.

This TCR was recovered from a human donor with classical Hodgkin lymphoma. This chain connects TRBV6-1 to TRBJ1-1; no clear D gene. Source: peripheral blood mononuclear cells (PBMCs), taken before the fourth cycle of nivolumab. The CDR3: CATERLNTEAFF. The CDR3 nucleotides read TGTGCCACCGAGAGGTTAAACACTGAAGCTTTCTTT.